One and the same sample provided the 8 T cell receptor beta chains below, sequenced in a study of T cells after posttransplantation cyclophosphamide. Only in-frame clones appear in the TCRdb table, and some are missing; sequencing was by immunoSEQ multiplex PCR. The table has over a thousand clones, 95% to 98% seen once. Material for sequencing was naive CD8+ T cells sorted from PBMCs. The receptors were gathered from a woman aged 60 to 75 in good health, CMV-negative, and a related stem cell transplant donor.

V gene TRBV11-2 combines with J gene TRBJ2-1, with D hard to call. V gave up 5 bases and J gave up 7 bases, with 6 bases separating them. Germline lookup yields CDR1 SGHAT and CDR2 FQNNGV. The CDR3 length is 11 residues. Here the CDR3 reads CASSPLNEQFF. The CDR3 nucleotides are TGTGCCAGCAGCCCACTGAATGAGCAGTTCTTC.

The chain carries TRBV10-3 and TRBJ2-7; D remains unclear. Trimming shortened V by 3 bases and J by 2 bases, and 11 bases separated the two germline ends. This CDR3 has 14 residues. Looked up from germline, CDR1 is ENHRY and CDR2 is SYGVKD. The CDR3 reads CAISEQSRTYEQYF. The CDR3 DNA sequence: TGTGCCATCAGTGAACAGTCCAGGACCTACGAGCAGTACTTC.

The chain recombines TRBV4-3 with TRBJ1-6; 7 bases are shared with TRBD1. Germline assignment: CDR1 LGHNA and CDR2 YSLEER. J was trimmed by 9 bases and V by 0 bases; bases with no gene match: 14. The CDR3 totals 18 residues. CDR3 sequence (DNA): TGCGCCAGCAGCCAAGAAATATGGTCCGAGACAGGGCCTTCACCCCTCCACTTT. It specifies CASSQEIWSETGPSPLHF.

The V and J genes are TRBV15 and TRBJ1-1; weak D call: TRBD1 (5 bases). V lost 0 bases and J 0 bases, leaving 8 bases between the germline ends. This CDR3 region has 15 residues. Germline assignment: CDR1 LNHNV and CDR2 YYDKDF (reference sequence). The CDR3 sequence: CATSRDRGMNTEAFF. CDR3 DNA sequence: TGTGCCACCAGCAGAGATCGGGGGATGAACACTGAAGCTTTCTTT.

The chain couples TRBV14 to TRBJ2-3; 14 bases map to TRBD2. V lost 7 bases, J lost 5 bases, and 5 bases stayed unmatched. CDR1 and CDR2 (germline): SGHDN, FVKESK. The CDR3 is 15 residues long. DNA for the CDR3: TGTGCCAGCACCTCCGGGACTAGCGGGGGAGATACGCAGTATTTT. Its translation: CASTSGTSGGDTQYF.

Turning to this clone: One end of the junction varies from germline; a read error may be responsible. Other DNA sequences in this sample translate to the same CDR3. The chain joins TRBV5-1 to TRBJ1-3, with D tentatively TRBD1 (6 bases). This CDR3 has 17 residues. Germline CDR1 reads SGHRS; CDR2 reads YFSETQ. The CDR3 bases are TGTGCCAGCAGCTTGACAGGTCTTCTGATCTCTGGAAACACCATATATTTT. It is translated as CASSLTGLLISGNTIYF.

The rearrangement joins TRBV7-9 to TRBJ2-2; 11 bases match TRBD2. J lost 5 bases, V lost 5 bases, and 7 bases had no gene match. CDR1 SEHNR and CDR2 FQNEAQ come from the germline V gene (reference sequence). The CDR3 has 16 amino acids. CDR3 sequence: CASSPSSGGTTGELFF. The CDR3 DNA reads TGTGCCAGCAGCCCCTCTAGCGGGGGGACGACCGGGGAGCTGTTTTTT.

This clone was observed a single time. The V call is TRBV6-5, the J call TRBJ1-4, with D uncertain. The CDR3 loop spans 14 amino acids. Trimming took off 0 bases at V and 7 bases at J, with 9 bases between the two ends. Per germline, CDR1 MNHEY and CDR2 SVGAGI. CDR3 DNA: TGTGCCAGCAGTTACTCGGTGGGCTCTGAAAAACTGTTTTTT. It translates to CASSYSVGSEKLFF.